The 10 T cell receptor beta chains below were found in one sample sequenced in a study of beta chain features in type 1 diabetes. The study reverse transcribed the entire isolated RNA, so it sequenced expressed TCRB transcripts. The repertoire was sequenced with immunoSEQ multiplex PCR; TCRdb's copy has only in-frame clones and lacks some. The sample lists 400,000 to 450,000 clones, about 14% seen once, with roughly 0.036% in the top ten. The sequenced sample was naive CD4+ T cells from blood. The receptors were gathered from a man in his thirties or forties in good health.

This clone has only a few counts. The chain recombines TRBV10-2 with TRBJ2-5; D is undetermined. CDR3 size: 11 residues. Germline V gives CDR1 WSHSY, CDR2 SAAADI. V lost 7 bases and J lost 0, with 3 bases in between. The DNA for the CDR3 is TGCGCCAGCACCAACCAAGAGACCCAGTACTTC. This translates into CASTNQETQYF.

The chain joins TRBV5-4 to TRBJ1-2, with D unclear. Trimming took 5 bases from V and 3 from J, leaving 11 bases between them. The length of the CDR3 is 13 residues. CDR1 is SGHNT and CDR2 is YYREEE in the germline V gene (reference sequence). CDR3 loop: CASRKNSDYGYTF. The DNA of the CDR3 is TGTGCCAGCAGAAAGAATAGCGACTATGGCTACACCTTC. Full variable domain (outside the CDR3, taken from reference TRBV5-4 and TRBJ1-2): ETGVTQSPTHLIKTRGQQVTLRCSSQSGHNTVSWYQQALGQGPQFIFQYYREEENGRGNFPPRFSGLQFPNYSSELNVNALELDDSALYLCASRKNSDYGYTFGSGTRLTVV.

In its sample, this clone was seen a few times. The rearrangement uses TRBV5-6 and TRBJ2-5; D might be TRBD1 or TRBD2, each matching 6 bases. Germline V CDR1 and CDR2: SGHDT, YYEEEE. This CDR3 has 15 residues. Trimming pared 4 bases from V and 2 bases from J, leaving 15 bases between. The CDR3 DNA follows: TGTGCCAGCAGCCCATACAGGGACTTTCAAGAGACCCAGTACTTC. As protein: CASSPYRDFQETQYF.

This clone was observed a few times. The chain employs TRBV29-1 and TRBJ2-7, with D perhaps matching TRBD1 (6 bases). Between the trimmed V and J ends, which lost 5 bases and 3 bases, there was a span of 35 bases. This CDR3 spans 20 amino acids. Germline V gene data show CDR1 as SQVTM and CDR2 as ANQGSEA. CDR3 region: CSVRTWGLGGFVGEYYEQYV. CDR3 in DNA: TGCAGCGTTCGAACGTGGGGGCTCGGCGGGTTCGTTGGAGAATACTACGAGCAGTACGTC.

J is TRBJ1-5 and V is TRBV30, with a possible D match to TRBD1 (5 bases). The germline V gene has CDR1 GTSNPN and CDR2 SVGIG (reference sequence). The CDR3 is 14 residues long. Deletions cut 0 bases from V and 6 bases from J, with 12 bases between. CDR3 protein: CAWSVGGRAQPQHF. The CDR3 DNA follows: TGTGCCTGGAGTGTTGGGGGACGGGCTCAGCCCCAGCATTTT.

The sample holds a few counts of this clone. V usage is TRBV5-1 and J usage is TRBJ1-6; tentatively, D is TRBD1 (5 bases). CDR1 SGHRS and CDR2 YFSETQ come from the germline V gene. The V end was cut by 6 bases, the J end by 9 bases, with 16 bases between. The CDR3 length is 14 residues. CDR3 amino acids: CASTAGQGGSPLHF. The DNA of the CDR3 is TGCGCCAGCACCGCGGGGCAGGGTGGTTCACCCCTCCACTTT.

This clone came up a few times. The chain combines TRBV7-2 with TRBJ2-3; TRBD1 aligns across 10 bases. V was pared by 4 bases and J by 4 bases, with 5 bases of the junction left unmatched. CDR3 length: 15 residues. From germline, CDR1 is SGHTA and CDR2 FQGNSA. CDR3 loop: CASSSDRGRPDTQYF. The CDR3 DNA is TGTGCCAGCAGCTCCGACAGGGGGCGGCCAGATACGCAGTATTTT.

This chain connects TRBV7-2 to TRBJ1-2; TRBD1 might be the D (5 bases). V was shortened by 1 base and J by 6 bases, with 12 bases between the two germline ends. This CDR3 comprises 14 residues. Germline V gene sequence: CDR1 SGHTA, CDR2 FQGNSA. CDR3 residues: CASSLDRLLDGYTF. The DNA for the CDR3 is TGTGCCAGCAGCTTAGACAGGCTCCTTGATGGCTACACCTTC. The whole variable domain, remainder taken from reference TRBV7-2 and TRBJ1-2, is GAGVSQSPSNKVTEKGKDVELRCDPISGHTALYWYRQSLGQGLEFLIYFQGNSAPDKSGLPSDRFSAERTGGSVSTLTIQRTQQEDSAVYLCASSLDRLLDGYTFGSGTRLTVV.

This clone has only a few counts. J is TRBJ1-6 and V is TRBV6-5; D not certain. V lost 5 bases to trimming and J lost 8 bases, with 16 bases between them. Germline V gene data show CDR1 as MNHEY and CDR2 as SVGAGI. This CDR3 comprises 15 residues. CDR3 sequence: CASSRTLIEDSPLHF. The CDR3 nucleotides are TGTGCCAGCAGTAGAACCCTGATCGAGGATTCACCCCTCCACTTT.

This clone was counted only a few times. The CDR3 DNA is TGTGCCACCAGCAGAGATTTAGCGCGACGGGACTCCTACAATGAGCAGTTCTTC. Translation gives CATSRDLARRDSYNEQFF. The chain employs TRBV15 and TRBJ2-1; the D gene is possibly TRBD2 (5 bases). This CDR3 contains 18 residues. Germline V lookup: CDR1 LNHNV, CDR2 YYDKDF (reference sequence). V shed 0 bases and J shed 0 bases, with 15 bases lying between them.